The source of this TCR beta chain is a study of technical replicates of blood from a few donors. The repertoire was sequenced with immunoSEQ multiplex PCR; TCRdb's copy has only in-frame clones and lacks some. The sample consists of approximately 69,000 clones, 80% to 90% of them appearing once. The source material was PBMCs. The TCR sequence derives from a human donor in good health. Some clones in this sample may be carry-over from other donors' samples.

CDR3 amino acids: CAWREGAATGELFF. In nucleotides, the CDR3 is TGTGCCTGGAGGGAGGGGGCGGCCACCGGGGAGCTGTTTTTT. The rearrangement uses TRBV30 and TRBJ2-2; TRBD1 is a possible D gene (7 bases). Germline V lookup: CDR1 GTSNPN, CDR2 SVGIG (reference sequence). The V end was cut by 3 bases, the J end by 4 bases, with 12 bases between. The CDR3 runs 14 residues.